The T cell receptor (beta chain) described here comes from a study of cytomegalovirus exposure and HLA in healthy donors. The PCR was carried out with 60 Vbeta primers and 13 Jbeta primers. Only in-frame clones appear in the TCRdb table, and some are missing; sequencing was by immunoSEQ multiplex PCR. In the table there are 90,000 to 110,000 clones, roughly 15% of which are singletons. This clone came up a few times. Its target is not known. Germline lookup yields CDR1 MNHNY and CDR2 SVGAGI (reference sequence). This CDR3 has 16 residues. V shed 6 bases and J shed 0 bases, with 16 bases lying between them. Study results and limitations: It was likely that a cluster of highly shared sequence variants was a sequencing artifact.

This sequence was found in a female donor in good health and CMV-seronegative. This chain uses TRBV6-6 with TRBJ2-3, with D perhaps matching TRBD1 (5 bases). The sample comprised PBMCs. Here the CDR3 DNA reads TGTGCCAGCAGCGGGCTCTGGGGCTTTAGCACAGATACGCAGTATTTT. This sequence encodes CASSGLWGFSTDTQYF.